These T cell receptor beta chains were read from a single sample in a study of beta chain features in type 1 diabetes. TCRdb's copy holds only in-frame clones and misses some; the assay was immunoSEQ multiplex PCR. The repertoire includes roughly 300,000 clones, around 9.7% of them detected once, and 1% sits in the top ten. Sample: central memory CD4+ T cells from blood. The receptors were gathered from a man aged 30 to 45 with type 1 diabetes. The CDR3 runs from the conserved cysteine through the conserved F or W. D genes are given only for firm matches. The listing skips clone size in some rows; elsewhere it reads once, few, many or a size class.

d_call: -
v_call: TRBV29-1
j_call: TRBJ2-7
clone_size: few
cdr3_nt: TGCAGCGTTGAGGGCAGCTCCTACGAGCAGTACTTC
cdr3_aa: CSVEGSSYEQYF

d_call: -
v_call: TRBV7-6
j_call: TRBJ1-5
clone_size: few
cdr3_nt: TGTGCCAGCAGCTTAGTACAAGGGCAGCCCCAGCATTTT
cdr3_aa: CASSLVQGQPQHF

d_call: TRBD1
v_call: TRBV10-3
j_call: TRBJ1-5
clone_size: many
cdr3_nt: TGTGCCACTGGGACAGGGGGGATTAGAGGCAATCAGCCCCAGCATTTT
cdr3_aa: CATGTGGIRGNQPQHF

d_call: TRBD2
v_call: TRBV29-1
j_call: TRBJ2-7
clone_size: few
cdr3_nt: TGCAGCGTTAAGGAGCTAGCGGGGGAGCCACAGTACTTC
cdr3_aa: CSVKELAGEPQYF

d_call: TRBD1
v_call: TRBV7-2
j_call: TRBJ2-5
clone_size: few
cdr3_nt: TGTGCCAGCAGTTCCTTAGGGGGCCGAAGCCCCCAAGAGACCCAGTACTTC
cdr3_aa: CASSSLGGRSPQETQYF

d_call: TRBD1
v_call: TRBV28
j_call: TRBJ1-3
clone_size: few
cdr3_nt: TGTGCCAGCAGTTCCCCGGGACAGCTGAGAGGAAACACCATATATTTT
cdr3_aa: CASSSPGQLRGNTIYF

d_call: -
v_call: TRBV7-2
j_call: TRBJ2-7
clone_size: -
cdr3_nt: TGTGCCAGCAGCTTAGACCACTCCTACGAGCAGTACTTC
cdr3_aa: CASSLDHSYEQYF

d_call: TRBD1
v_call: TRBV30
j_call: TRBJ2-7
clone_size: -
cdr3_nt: TGTGCCTGGAGTGTCGGGACAGGCCCCTACGAGCAGTACTTC
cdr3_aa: CAWSVGTGPYEQYF

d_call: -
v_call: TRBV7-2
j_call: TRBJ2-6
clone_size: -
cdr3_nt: TGTGCCAGCAGCTCGGGACGTTACTCTGGGGCCAACGTCCTGACTTTC
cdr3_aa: CASSSGRYSGANVLTF

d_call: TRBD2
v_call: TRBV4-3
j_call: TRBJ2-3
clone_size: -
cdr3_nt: TGCGCCAGCAGCGGTAGCGGGGGGCTCGGGGATACGCAGTATTTT
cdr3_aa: CASSGSGGLGDTQYF

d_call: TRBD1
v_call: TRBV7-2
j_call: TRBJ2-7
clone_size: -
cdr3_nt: TGTGCCAGCAGCGAGACAGGGGTCGAGCAGTACTTC
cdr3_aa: CASSETGVEQYF

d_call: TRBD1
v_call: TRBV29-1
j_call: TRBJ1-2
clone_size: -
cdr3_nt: TGCAGCGCCTCGACTGGGACAGATTATGGCTACACCTTC
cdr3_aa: CSASTGTDYGYTF

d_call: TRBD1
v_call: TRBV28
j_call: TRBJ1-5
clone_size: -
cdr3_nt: TGTGCCAGCAGTTTGGGACAGGGGCGTAATCAGCCCCAGCATTTT
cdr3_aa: CASSLGQGRNQPQHF

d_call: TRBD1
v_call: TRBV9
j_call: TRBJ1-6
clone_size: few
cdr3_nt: TGTGCCAGCAGCCTCAGGGGGGTCGGTTCACCCCTCCACTTT
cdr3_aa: CASSLRGVGSPLHF

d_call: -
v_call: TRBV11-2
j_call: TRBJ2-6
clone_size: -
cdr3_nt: TGTGCCAGCAGCTTAGTGAGCTTCTCTGGGGCCAACGTCCTGACTTTC
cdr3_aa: CASSLVSFSGANVLTF

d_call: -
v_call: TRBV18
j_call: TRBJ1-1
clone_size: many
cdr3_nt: TGTGCCAGCTCACCAGGGATGGGCACTGAAGCTTTCTTT
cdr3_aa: CASSPGMGTEAFF

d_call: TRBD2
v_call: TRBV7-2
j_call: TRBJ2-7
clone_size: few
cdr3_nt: TGTGCCAGCAGCTTAGTAGGTAGCGGGGGTATCGAGCAGTACTTC
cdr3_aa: CASSLVGSGGIEQYF

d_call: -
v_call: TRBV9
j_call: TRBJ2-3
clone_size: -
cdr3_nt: TGTGCCAGCAGCGTAGAAACGTCCACAGATACGCAGTATTTT
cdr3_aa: CASSVETSTDTQYF

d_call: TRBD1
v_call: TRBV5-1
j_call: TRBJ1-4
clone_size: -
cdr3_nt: TGCGCCAGCAGCTCCCAGGGACAGGAAAATGAAAAACTGTTTTTT
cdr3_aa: CASSSQGQENEKLFF

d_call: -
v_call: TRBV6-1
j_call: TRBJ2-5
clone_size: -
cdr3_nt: TGTGCCAGCGAGACTATCCCCAGCCTCGGGACCCAGTACTTC
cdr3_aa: CASETIPSLGTQYF

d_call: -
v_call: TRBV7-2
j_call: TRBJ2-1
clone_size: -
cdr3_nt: TGTGCCAGCAGCTTATTAGAGGGCCCCAATGAGCAGTTCTTC
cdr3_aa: CASSLLEGPNEQFF

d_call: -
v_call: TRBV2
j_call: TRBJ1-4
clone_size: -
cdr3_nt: TGTGCCAGCAGTGACGTACTCGGGGGGAGAGAAAAACTGTTTTTT
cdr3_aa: CASSDVLGGREKLFF

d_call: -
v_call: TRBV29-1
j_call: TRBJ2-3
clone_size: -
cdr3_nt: TGCAGCGTTAGGGCAGGGACAAGCACAGATACGCAGTATTTT
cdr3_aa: CSVRAGTSTDTQYF